This is a list of T cell receptor beta chains from one sample in a study of blood T cell repertoires in COVID-19. Method: immunoSEQ multiplex PCR; TCRdb's copy keeps in-frame clones and lacks some. The repertoire holds 250,000 or so clones, around 86% seen once, with more than 1.3% in the top ten. The sample was peripheral blood. Receptors were obtained from a woman in her 40s who had recovered from COVID-19. Both conserved end residues are part of each CDR3. The D gene is left open where the match is weak. Only some rows state a clone size, as once, few, many or a class for expanded clones.

>NA|TRBV18|NA|TRBJ2-7
CASSPPAGRAYEQYF
TGTGCCAGCTCACCACCGGCAGGAAGAGCCTACGAGCAGTACTTC
>TRBD2|TRBV10-3|NA|TRBJ2-7
CAIRVGLAGGKSYEQYF
TGTGCCATCAGAGTGGGACTAGCGGGGGGAAAGTCCTACGAGCAGTACTTC
>NA|TRBV5-1|NA|TRBJ1-2
CASSSLQDRGYGYTF
TGCGCCAGCAGCTCCTTACAGGATCGAGGCTATGGCTACACCTTC
>TRBD1|TRBV7-2|NA|TRBJ2-4
CASSRGQGGSIQYF
TGTGCCAGCAGCCGGGGACAGGGAGGGAGCATTCAGTACTTC
>NA|TRBV9|NA|TRBJ1-5
CASSVEGDMDSRNQPQHF
TGTGCCAGCAGCGTAGAAGGGGACATGGATTCACGCAATCAGCCCCAGCATTTT
>TRBD1|TRBV29-1|NA|TRBJ1-2
CSVEEWDRVNGANYGYTF
TGCAGCGTTGAAGAATGGGACAGGGTAAATGGGGCTAACTATGGCTACACCTTC
>NA|TRBV5-4|NA|TRBJ1-6
CASSLGGPRSPLHF
TGTGCCAGCAGCTTGGGGGGGCCTCGATCACCCCTCCACTTT
>TRBD2|TRBV18|NA|TRBJ2-3
CASSPGGGGTDTQYF
TGTGCCAGCTCACCGGGCGGGGGAGGCACAGATACGCAGTATTTT
>NA|TRBV3-1/TRBV3-2|few|TRBJ1-2
CASSQVGGVAPYGYTF
TGTGCCAGCAGCCAAGTCGGGGGGGTAGCCCCCTATGGCTACACCTTC
>TRBD1|TRBV27|NA|TRBJ2-7
CASRLGQGPFYEQYF
TGTGCCAGCAGGCTTGGACAGGGGCCTTTCTACGAGCAGTACTTC
>TRBD2|TRBV4-3|NA|TRBJ2-3
CASSQNQGLAGGYTQYF
TGCGCCAGCAGCCAAAACCAGGGACTAGCGGGGGGTTATACGCAGTATTTT
>TRBD1|TRBV3-1/TRBV3-2|once|TRBJ1-4
CASSRDRGGGKLFF
TGTGCCAGCAGCCGGGACAGGGGAGGTGGAAAACTGTTTTTT
>TRBD1|TRBV9|NA|TRBJ1-2
CASSVRPGGTNYGYTF
TGTGCCAGCAGCGTGAGACCAGGGGGAACTAACTATGGCTACACCTTC
>NA|TRBV5-6|NA|TRBJ2-5
CASTVQLRETQYF
TGTGCCAGCACCGTACAACTCAGGGAGACCCAGTACTTC
>TRBD1|TRBV12-3/TRBV12-4|NA|TRBJ1-1
CASSRRQGTEAFF
TGTGCCAGCAGCCGAAGACAGGGGACTGAAGCTTTCTTT
>TRBD1|TRBV9|once|TRBJ1-5
CASSAGQERTNQPQHF
TGTGCCAGCAGCGCAGGACAGGAAAGAACCAATCAGCCCCAGCATTTT
>TRBD2|TRBV6-6|NA|TRBJ2-7
CASCGLAGGSSYEQYF
TGTGCCAGTTGTGGACTAGCGGGGGGTAGCTCCTACGAGCAGTACTTC
>NA|TRBV12-3/TRBV12-4|NA|TRBJ2-1
CASEGENYNEQFF
TGTGCCAGCGAGGGGGAGAACTACAATGAGCAGTTCTTC
>NA|TRBV5-6|NA|TRBJ1-6
CASSLGGPLTPLHF
TGTGCCAGCAGCTTGGGGGGCCCTCTGACCCCCCTCCACTTT
>TRBD2|TRBV2|NA|TRBJ2-3
CASSGASGGFASTDTQYF
TGTGCCAGCAGTGGAGCTAGCGGGGGGTTTGCTAGCACAGATACGCAGTATTTT
>TRBD1|TRBV7-2|NA|TRBJ2-5
CASSLPIQTGGTDETQYF
TGTGCCAGCAGCTTACCTATCCAGACAGGGGGCACGGACGAGACCCAGTACTTC
>TRBD2|TRBV7-9|NA|TRBJ2-2
CASSSAPWTSGGATGELFF
TGTGCCAGCAGCTCCGCCCCTTGGACTAGCGGGGGGGCCACCGGGGAGCTGTTTTTT